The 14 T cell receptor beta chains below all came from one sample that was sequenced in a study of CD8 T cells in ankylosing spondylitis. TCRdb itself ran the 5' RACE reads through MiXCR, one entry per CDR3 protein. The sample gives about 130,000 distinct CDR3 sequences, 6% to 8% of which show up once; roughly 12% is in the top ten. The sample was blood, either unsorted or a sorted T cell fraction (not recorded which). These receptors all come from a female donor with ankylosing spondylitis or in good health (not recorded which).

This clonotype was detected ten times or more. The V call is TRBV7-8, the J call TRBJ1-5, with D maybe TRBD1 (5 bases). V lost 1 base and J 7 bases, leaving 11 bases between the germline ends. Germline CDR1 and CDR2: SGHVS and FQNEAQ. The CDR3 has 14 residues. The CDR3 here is CASSLEGRDQPQHF. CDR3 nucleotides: TGTGCCAGCAGCTTAGAGGGGAGGGACCAGCCCCAGCATTTT.

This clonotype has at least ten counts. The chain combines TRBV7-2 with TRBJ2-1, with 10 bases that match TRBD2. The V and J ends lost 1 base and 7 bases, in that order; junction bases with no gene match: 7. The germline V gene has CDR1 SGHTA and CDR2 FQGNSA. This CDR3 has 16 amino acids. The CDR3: CASSLEGTSARNEQFF. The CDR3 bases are TGTGCCAGCAGCTTAGAAGGGACTAGCGCCAGAAATGAGCAGTTCTTC.

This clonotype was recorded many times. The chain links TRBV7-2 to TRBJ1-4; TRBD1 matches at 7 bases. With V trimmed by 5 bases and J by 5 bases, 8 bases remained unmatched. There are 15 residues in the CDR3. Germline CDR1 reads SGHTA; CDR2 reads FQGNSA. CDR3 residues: CASSLTGIENEKLFF. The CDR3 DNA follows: TGTGCCAGCAGCCTGACAGGGATCGAAAATGAAAAACTGTTTTTT. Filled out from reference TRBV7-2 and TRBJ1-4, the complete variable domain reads GAGVSQSPSNKVTEKGKDVELRCDPISGHTALYWYRQSLGQGLEFLIYFQGNSAPDKSGLPSDRFSAERTGGSVSTLTIQRTQQEDSAVYLCASSLTGIENEKLFFGSGTQLSVL.

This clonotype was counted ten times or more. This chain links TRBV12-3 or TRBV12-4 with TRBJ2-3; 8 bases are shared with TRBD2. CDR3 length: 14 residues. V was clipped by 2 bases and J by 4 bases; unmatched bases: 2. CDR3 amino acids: CASSLRGGADTQYF. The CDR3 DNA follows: TGTGCCAGCAGTTTACGGGGGGGGGCAGATACGCAGTATTTT.

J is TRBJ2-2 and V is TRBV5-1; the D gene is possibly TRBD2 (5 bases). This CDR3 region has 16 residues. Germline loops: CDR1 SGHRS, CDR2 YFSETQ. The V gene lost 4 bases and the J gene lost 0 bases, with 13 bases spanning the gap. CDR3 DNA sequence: TGCGCCAGCAGCGCCCAAATAGCGCCGAACACCGGGGAGCTGTTTTTT. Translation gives CASSAQIAPNTGELFF.

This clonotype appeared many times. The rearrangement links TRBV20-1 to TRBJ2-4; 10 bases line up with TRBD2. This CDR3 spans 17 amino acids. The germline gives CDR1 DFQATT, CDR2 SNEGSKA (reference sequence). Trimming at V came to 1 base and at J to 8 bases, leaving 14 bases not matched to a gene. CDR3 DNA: TGCAGTGCTAGAGGTGCCCAGCGGGGGGGAACCCGATACATTCAGTACTTC. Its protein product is CSARGAQRGGTRYIQYF.

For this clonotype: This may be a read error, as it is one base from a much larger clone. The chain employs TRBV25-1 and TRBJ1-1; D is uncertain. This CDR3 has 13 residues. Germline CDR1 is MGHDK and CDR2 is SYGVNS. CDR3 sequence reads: CASSESGNTEVFF. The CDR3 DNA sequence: TGTGCCAGCAGTGAATCCGGGAACACTGAAGTTTTCTTT.

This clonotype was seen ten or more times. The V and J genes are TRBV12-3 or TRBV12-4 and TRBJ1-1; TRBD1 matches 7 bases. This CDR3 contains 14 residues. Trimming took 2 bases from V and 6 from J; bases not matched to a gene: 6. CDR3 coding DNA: TGTGCCAGCAGTTTAAAAGCAGGGGGAGCTGAAGCTTTCTTT. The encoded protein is CASSLKAGGAEAFF.

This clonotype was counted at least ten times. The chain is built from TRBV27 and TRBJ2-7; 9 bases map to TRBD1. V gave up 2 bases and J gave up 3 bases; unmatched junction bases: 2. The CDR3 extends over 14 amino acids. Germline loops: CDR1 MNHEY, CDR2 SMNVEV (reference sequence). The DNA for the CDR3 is TGTGCCAGCAGTTTAGGGGACAGGGTCTACGAGCAGTACTTC. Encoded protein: CASSLGDRVYEQYF.

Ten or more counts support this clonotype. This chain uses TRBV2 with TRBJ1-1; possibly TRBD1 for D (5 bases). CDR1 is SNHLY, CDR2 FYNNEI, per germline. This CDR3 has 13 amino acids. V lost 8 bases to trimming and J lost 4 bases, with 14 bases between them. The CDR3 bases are TGTGCCAGCGTCTACGAGGGGCTCACTGAAGCTTTCTTT. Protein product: CASVYEGLTEAFF.

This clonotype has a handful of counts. This CDR3 is CASSQEGRGTYGYTF. DNA for the CDR3: TGTGCCAGCAGCCAAGAGGGGAGGGGGACGTATGGCTACACCTTC. The J gene is TRBJ1-2, the V gene TRBV4-2, with a possible D match to TRBD1 (6 bases). From germline, CDR1 is LGHNA and CDR2 YNFKEQ. This CDR3 spans 15 amino acids. V lost 0 bases to trimming and J lost 5 bases, with 13 bases between them.

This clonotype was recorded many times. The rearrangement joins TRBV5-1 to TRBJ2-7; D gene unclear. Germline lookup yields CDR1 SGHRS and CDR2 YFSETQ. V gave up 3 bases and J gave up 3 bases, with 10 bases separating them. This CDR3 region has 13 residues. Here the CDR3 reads CASSSTGNYEQYF. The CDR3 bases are TGCGCCAGCAGCTCGACTGGGAACTACGAGCAGTACTTC.

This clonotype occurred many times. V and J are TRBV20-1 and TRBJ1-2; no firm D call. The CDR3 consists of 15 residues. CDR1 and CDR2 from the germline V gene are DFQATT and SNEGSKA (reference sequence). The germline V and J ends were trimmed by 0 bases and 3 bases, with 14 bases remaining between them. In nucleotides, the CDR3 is TGCAGTGCTAGAGACCCAATAAGGCAGGACTATGGCTACACCTTC. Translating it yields CSARDPIRQDYGYTF.

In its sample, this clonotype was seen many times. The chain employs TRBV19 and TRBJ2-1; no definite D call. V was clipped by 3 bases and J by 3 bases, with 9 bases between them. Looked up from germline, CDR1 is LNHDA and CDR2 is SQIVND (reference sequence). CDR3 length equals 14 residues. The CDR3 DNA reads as TGTGCCAGTAGTATCACGACATACTACAATGAGCAGTTCTTC. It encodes CASSITTYYNEQFF.